These 7 T cell receptor beta chains originate from one sample sequenced in a study of blood T cell repertoires in COVID-19. Clones were read by immunoSEQ multiplex PCR, and TCRdb kept only the in-frame ones, dropping some. The sample records about 270,000 clones, roughly 84% being singletons. The sample comprised peripheral blood. The receptors originated from a young woman with acute or convalescent COVID-19.

This clone was seen a handful of times. This chain connects TRBV18 to TRBJ2-7, with D perhaps matching TRBD2 (6 bases). This CDR3 region has 15 residues. The V gene lost 2 bases and the J gene lost 2 bases, with 13 bases spanning the gap. Germline CDR1 reads KGHSH; CDR2 reads LQKENI. Here the CDR3 reads CASSPGAGSPYEQYF. As DNA, the CDR3 is TGTGCCAGCTCACCAGGGGCGGGAAGTCCCTACGAGCAGTACTTC.

This chain uses TRBV19 with TRBJ2-5; D remains unclear. Germline V gene sequence: CDR1 LNHDA, CDR2 SQIVND (reference sequence). The length of the CDR3 is 13 residues. The ends were cut back, 4 bases at V and 5 bases at J, with 11 bases in the middle. CDR3 protein: CASSTPTGETQYF. CDR3 sequence (DNA): TGTGCCAGTAGTACCCCGACCGGGGAGACCCAGTACTTC.

V usage is TRBV6-6 and J usage is TRBJ2-2; 7 bases agree with TRBD1. The germline V gene has CDR1 MNHNY and CDR2 SVGAGI (reference sequence). The V and J ends lost 6 bases and 5 bases, in that order; junction bases with no gene match: 9. The CDR3 has 15 amino acids. The CDR3, as DNA: TGTGCCAGCAGCAAGACAGGGAGTGGAACCGGGGAGCTGTTTTTT. Amino acid sequence: CASSKTGSGTGELFF.

The V and J genes are TRBV15 and TRBJ1-3; TRBD1 matches 11 bases. V shed 3 bases, J shed 2 bases, and the junction held 0 bases outside the gene matches. The CDR3 has 15 residues. Per the germline V gene, CDR1 is LNHNV and CDR2 is YYDKDF (reference sequence). CDR3 region: CATSRDRGPGNTIYF. For the CDR3, the DNA is TGTGCCACCAGCAGGGACAGGGGGCCTGGAAACACCATATATTTT. The variable domain in full, completed from reference TRBV15 and TRBJ1-3, reads DAMVIQNPRYQVTQFGKPVTLSCSQTLNHNVMYWYQQKSSQAPKLLFHYYDKDFNNEADTPDNFQSRRPNTSFCFLDIRSPGLGDTAMYLCATSRDRGPGNTIYFGEGSWLTVV.

The V and J genes are TRBV7-9 and TRBJ1-2; D remains unclear. The CDR3 totals 11 residues. V shed 3 bases and J shed 3 bases, with 2 bases lying between them. The germline CDR1 and CDR2 sequences are SEHNR and FQNEAQ (reference sequence). CDR3 sequence (DNA): TGTGCCAGCAGCTTCGACTATGGCTACACCTTC. This translates into CASSFDYGYTF.

V and J are TRBV7-2 and TRBJ2-1, with a tentative D call TRBD1 (6 bases). Deletions cut 5 bases from V and 8 bases from J, with 13 bases between. From germline, CDR1 is SGHTA and CDR2 FQGNSA. The CDR3 spans 13 residues. The CDR3 reads CASSARQAYEQFF. The CDR3, as DNA: TGTGCCAGCAGCGCCCGACAGGCCTATGAGCAGTTCTTC.

This chain joins TRBV28 and TRBJ1-1, with 9 nucleotides matching TRBD1. From germline, CDR1 is MDHEN and CDR2 SYDVKM. J was trimmed by 2 bases and V by 6 bases; bases with no gene match: 10. CDR3 size: 16 residues. As DNA, the CDR3 is TGTGCCAGCAGGTCCCCGGGACAGGGATTTAACACTGAAGCTTTCTTT. The encoded protein is CASRSPGQGFNTEAFF.